The rows below give T cell receptor beta chains drawn from one sample of a study of blood T cell repertoires in COVID-19. TCRdb's table, derived via immunoSEQ multiplex PCR, lists solely in-frame clones and lacks some. In the table there are approximately 160,000 clones, 84% of which are singletons. The sequencing input was peripheral blood. The receptors originated from a man between 18 and 35 years old with active or convalescent COVID-19. Both conserved end residues are part of each CDR3. The order of the fields is V gene, J gene, clone size, D gene, CDR3 protein, CDR3 DNA. A D gene is named only where the DNA matches it firmly. Expanded clones are given a class, and other clones once, few, many or no size at all.

>TRBV14|TRBJ2-2|NA|NA
CASSQVSGARSGELFF
TGTGCCAGCAGCCAAGTTTCAGGGGCTCGTAGCGGGGAGCTGTTTTTT
>TRBV7-6|TRBJ2-7|NA|TRBD1
CASSWKAGQVDGYEQYF
TGTGCCAGCAGCTGGAAGGCTGGACAGGTCGATGGCTACGAGCAGTACTTC
>TRBV6-5|TRBJ2-1|few|TRBD2
CASSRLAGGPHEQFF
TGTGCCAGCAGTAGACTAGCGGGAGGGCCCCATGAGCAGTTCTTC
>TRBV28|TRBJ1-2|NA|NA
CASSLGGANYGYTF
TGTGCCAGCAGTTTAGGAGGGGCTAACTATGGCTACACCTTC
>TRBV18|TRBJ1-6|NA|NA
CASSPGAGLNAPLHF
TGTGCCAGCTCACCAGGAGCAGGGTTGAATGCACCCCTCCACTTT
>TRBV14|TRBJ1-2|NA|TRBD1
CASLRGRRNYGYTF
TGTGCCAGCCTGAGGGGGCGCAGGAACTATGGCTACACCTTC
>TRBV6-2/TRBV6-3|TRBJ2-7|once|TRBD1
CASSSQGWNEQYF
TGTGCCAGCAGTTCACAGGGGTGGAACGAGCAGTACTTC
>TRBV6-5|TRBJ1-5|NA|TRBD1
CASGALDRENQPQHF
TGTGCCAGCGGGGCTCTCGACAGGGAAAATCAGCCCCAGCATTTT
>TRBV3-1/TRBV3-2|TRBJ1-5|NA|TRBD1
CASSRQGPRDQPQHF
TGTGCCAGCAGCCGACAGGGCCCTCGAGATCAGCCCCAGCATTTT
>TRBV4-2|TRBJ2-3|NA|NA
CASSLTQQGSLGTDTQYF
TGTGCCAGCAGCCTTACTCAACAGGGTTCATTAGGCACAGATACGCAGTATTTT
>TRBV3-1/TRBV3-2|TRBJ2-5|NA|NA
CASSQWGEETQYF
TGTGCCAGCAGCCAGTGGGGGGAAGAGACCCAGTACTTC
>TRBV7-6|TRBJ2-7|NA|TRBD1
CASSSSAGQGAREQYF
TGTGCCAGCAGCTCCTCCGCGGGACAGGGGGCAAGGGAGCAGTACTTC
>TRBV18|TRBJ2-1|NA|NA
CASSNRVNEQFF
TGTGCCAGCTCAAACAGGGTGAATGAGCAGTTCTTC
>TRBV10-1|TRBJ2-7|NA|TRBD2
CAATSGNFYEQYF
TGCGCCGCCACAAGCGGGAATTTTTACGAGCAGTACTTC
>TRBV5-1|TRBJ2-1|NA|TRBD2
CASSPRGGGNEQFF
TGCGCCAGCAGCCCCCGGGGGGGCGGGAATGAGCAGTTCTTC
>TRBV5-3|TRBJ2-3|NA|TRBD2
CARSLTWTSGGTDTQYF
TGTGCCAGAAGCCTCACCTGGACTAGCGGGGGGACAGATACGCAGTATTTT
>TRBV7-2|TRBJ2-3|NA|TRBD2
CASSLLAASTDTQYF
TGTGCCAGCAGCTTACTAGCGGCTAGCACAGATACGCAGTATTTT
>TRBV30|TRBJ2-2|NA|NA
CAWSAITPTGELFF
TGTGCCTGGAGTGCTATTACGCCAACCGGGGAGCTGTTTTTT
>TRBV9|TRBJ2-2|few|NA
CASIGVDTGELFF
TGTGCCAGCATAGGGGTGGACACCGGGGAGCTGTTTTTT
>TRBV5-1|TRBJ2-7|few|TRBD1
CASTVRTGFLEEQYF
TGCGCCAGCACCGTCCGGACAGGGTTCCTTGAGGAGCAGTACTTC
>TRBV2|TRBJ2-1|NA|TRBD2
CASRQRGGAYNEQFF
TGTGCCAGCAGACAGCGGGGGGGAGCCTACAATGAGCAGTTCTTC
>TRBV30|TRBJ1-3|NA|NA
CAWSIGRATGGTIYF
TGTGCCTGGAGTATCGGAAGGGCGACGGGAGGCACCATATATTTT
>TRBV2|TRBJ2-3|NA|NA
CASTGQSTDTQYF
TGTGCCAGCACCGGACAGAGCACAGATACGCAGTATTTT
>TRBV18|TRBJ2-7|NA|TRBD1
CASSIYGTDYEQYF
TGTGCCAGCTCAATTTATGGGACAGACTACGAGCAGTACTTC
>TRBV28|TRBJ1-1|NA|TRBD1
CATRDSLNTEAFF
TGTGCCACCCGGGACAGCCTGAACACTGAAGCTTTCTTT
>TRBV6-2/TRBV6-3|TRBJ2-2|NA|TRBD1
CASSYRRQGASGELFF
TGTGCCAGCAGTTATCGGAGACAGGGTGCATCCGGGGAGCTGTTTTTT
>TRBV19|TRBJ1-2|few|TRBD1
CASSTGTATNYGYTF
TGTGCCAGTAGTACCGGGACAGCAACTAACTATGGCTACACCTTC
>TRBV7-9|TRBJ1-3|NA|NA
CASSDWTESGNTIYF
TGTGCCAGCAGCGACTGGACAGAGTCTGGAAACACCATATATTTT
>TRBV3-1/TRBV3-2|TRBJ1-1|NA|NA
CASSQSGRNEAFF
TGTGCCAGCAGCCAAAGCGGGCGGAATGAAGCTTTCTTT
>TRBV6-6|TRBJ2-4|NA|TRBD2
CASSYGSGSLENIQYF
TGTGCCAGCAGTTACGGTAGCGGGAGCCTAGAAAACATTCAGTACTTC
>TRBV28|TRBJ2-4|NA|NA
CASSERTAKNIQYF
TGTGCCAGCAGTGAGCGAACTGCCAAAAACATTCAGTACTTC
>TRBV18|TRBJ2-5|NA|TRBD2
CASARLAGPQETQYF
TGTGCCAGCGCAAGACTAGCGGGTCCACAAGAGACCCAGTACTTC
>TRBV3-1/TRBV3-2|TRBJ2-1|NA|TRBD2
CASSQSSGSYNEQFF
TGTGCCAGCAGCCAATCGAGCGGGAGTTACAATGAGCAGTTCTTC
>TRBV6-5|TRBJ1-2|NA|TRBD1
CASSSWDRHTGYTF
TGTGCCAGCAGTTCCTGGGACAGACATACCGGCTACACCTTC
>TRBV5-1|TRBJ2-3|NA|NA
CASSLEQGRNTQYF
TGCGCCAGCAGCTTGGAACAGGGCAGGAATACGCAGTATTTT
>TRBV27|TRBJ2-1|NA|NA
CASSGSLYNEQFF
TGTGCCAGCAGTGGGAGCCTCTACAATGAGCAGTTCTTC
>TRBV29-1|TRBJ2-3|NA|NA
CSVLGGESSTDTQYF
TGCAGCGTCCTCGGAGGGGAGTCTAGCACAGATACGCAGTATTTT
>TRBV11-2|TRBJ2-1|NA|NA
CASSTRQRRDNEQFF
TGTGCCAGCAGCACTCGACAGAGGAGGGACAATGAGCAGTTCTTC
>TRBV19|TRBJ2-7|NA|TRBD1
CASSLPGQNYEQYF
TGTGCCAGTAGTCTCCCGGGACAGAACTACGAGCAGTACTTC
>TRBV19|TRBJ1-2|NA|TRBD1
CASSATGDPNYGYTF
TGTGCCAGTAGTGCGACAGGGGATCCTAACTATGGCTACACCTTC
>TRBV6-5|TRBJ2-5|NA|TRBD2
CASSFPGTSETQYF
TGTGCCAGCAGTTTTCCCGGGACTAGCGAGACCCAGTACTTC